This record looks at one T cell receptor beta chain sequence and its context. The antigen remains undetermined. CDR3 length: 14 residues. Trimming removed 4 bases at V and 2 bases at J, with 12 bases between. Germline CDR1 reads SQVTM; CDR2 reads ANQGSEA. The sample comes from a study of CD8 T cells in ankylosing spondylitis. TCRdb itself ran the 5' RACE reads through MiXCR, one entry per CDR3 protein. The table includes roughly 260,000 distinct CDR3 sequences, 20% detected once. Study-wide results and caveats: Several of the motif variants were reported before in synovial fluid and blood from reactive arthritis. In ankylosing spondylitis patients, matched synovial fluid reportedly showed significant enrichment of disease-linked clones. Ankylosing spondylitis blood appeared to carry a characteristic TCR beta motif of under ten highly homologous variants.

The sequence derives from a male donor with ankylosing spondylitis or in good health (not recorded which). Sequencing was carried out using blood, either unsorted or a sorted T cell fraction (not recorded which). The genes are TRBV29-1 and TRBJ1-5; D perhaps matches TRBD1 (5 bases). The CDR3 loop reads CSVAGGLGNQPQHF. The CDR3, as DNA: TGCAGCGTTGCTGGGGGTTTGGGCAATCAGCCCCAGCATTTT. The complete variable domain, with remaining parts taken from reference TRBV29-1 and TRBJ1-5, reads SAVISQKPSRDICQRGTSLTIQCQVDSQVTMMFWYRQQPGQSLTLIATANQGSEATYESGFVIDKFPISRPNLTFSTLTVSNMSPEDSSIYLCSVAGGLGNQPQHFGDGTRLSIL.